This TCR beta chain emerged from a study of T cells in Graves' hyperthyroidism and ophthalmopathy. The study, taken as a whole, reports: Clonotypes that were expanded in thyroid above 0.001 mostly appeared in blood too.

This clonotype has a count of ten or more. Its antigen remains unidentified. Lactation, pregnancy, other autoimmune disease or uncontrolled infection led to exclusion of patients. Diagnostic assessment was based on clinical symptoms, serum thyroxine and TRAb, thyroid ultrasound and orbital computed tomography. CDR3 length equals 14 residues. Germline-derived CDR1 and CDR2 are SGHVS and FNYEAQ. V was clipped by 1 base and J by 2 bases, with 5 bases between them. The TCR beta CDR3 regions underwent amplification using RNA transcripts as the source. The HTBI primer set drove a first-round RT-PCR of the TCR CDR3. TCRdb ran MiXCR on the multiplex PCR reads and lists one entry per CDR3 protein. The sample includes roughly 740,000 distinct CDR3 sequences, 16% of them seen just once.

The specimen was blood. The chain combines TRBV7-6 with TRBJ2-2; D ambiguous. The sequence came from a man between 18 and 35 years old with Graves' hyperthyroidism. CDR3 DNA sequence: TGTGCCAGCAGCTTAGTGCGCAACACCGGGGAGCTGTTTTTT. This gives the protein CASSLVRNTGELFF.